This T cell receptor beta chain was captured in a study of T-cell memory formation after mild COVID-19. There are a few counts of this clonotype. Its antigen is undetermined. Each CDR3 protein is one row after TCRdb ran MiXCR on the 5' RACE reads. This repertoire shows around 500,000 distinct CDR3 sequences, 15% to 20% found once; its top ten account for 10% to 15%. Study-level findings and limits: Some clones that responded turned up in pre-infection memory, which suggests that cross-reactive memory joined in.

Germline CDR1 PRHDT, CDR2 FYEKMQ (reference sequence). The CDR3 extends over 18 amino acids. The V and J ends lost 5 bases and 0 bases respectively, with 19 bases between them. What was sequenced was PBMCs or a T cell subset sorted from them (not recorded which). The receptor was derived from an adult woman who had mild COVID-19 (a few samples of this study predate the infection). Cell type and time point are not known. This chain links TRBV13 with TRBJ2-2; no clear D gene. In DNA form, the CDR3 reads TGTGCCAGCAGCCCTGACCGGACGGCTCCTGCGAACACCGGGGAGCTGTTTTTT. This gives the protein CASSPDRTAPANTGELFF.